This note documents a single TCR beta chain sequence. Ten or more counts support this clonotype. This clone's antigen is unknown. Per-base qualities were not stored, and no clone one base away is much larger. The data are from a study of T cells after yellow fever vaccination (dated by TCRdb to the late 2010s). Regarding the complete study: The SMART-Seq v4 Ultra Low Input RNA kit was used to prepare libraries from fractions with low cell numbers. To follow T-cell clones before and after both primary and booster YFV17D yellow fever vaccination, bulk TCR alpha and beta repertoires underwent longitudinal sequencing. Two healthy male donors, one aged 18 to 30 and one aged 30 to 40 years, made up the cohort. Blood was drawn at multiple timepoints before and after primary and secondary immunization, with bulk PBMC replicates and cell subsets isolated. What the study reported, not specific to this receptor: The secondary T-cell response was weaker than the primary response but faster, peaking on day 5 instead of day 15. Most clones expanded after primary vaccination were re-detected after the booster (approximately 96% of CD4 and approximately 88% of CD8), suggesting broad memory maintenance. The study included only two donors, which limits how far the findings can be generalized. Computational filtering was required because FACS-sorted repertoires could contain abundant contaminating clonotypes from the bulk population. A small share of clonotypes was detected in both CD4 and CD8 compartments, with the overlap likely arising from convergent recombination.

The instrument was an Illumina NovaSeq 6000. TCR cDNA was made using 5'RACE template switching, a step that added a universal primer site and unique molecular identifiers. Priming of cDNA synthesis was performed from both the TCR alpha and TCR beta constant segments. Libraries were amplified in two PCR steps, with sample barcodes and sequencing adapters added in the second step. Sequencing of libraries was done on Illumina HiSeq 2500 (2x100 bp) or NovaSeq (2x150 bp). Per the source publication's procedure: Demultiplexing of reads and collapsing into UMI consensus sequences were performed with MIGEC, and V(D)J alignment was carried out with MiXCR. Vaccine-responding clonotypes were defined with edgeR using replicate PBMC samples, requiring FDR below 0.01 and a log2 fold change above 5 up to day 15. Each bulk clonotype was labeled CD4 or CD8 based on which sequenced repertoire, CD4 or CD8, contained the clonotype at higher abundance. TCRdb redid the processing of the public reads, applying fastp at Q25 and MiXCR, and retained in-frame beta chains. Rows matching on CDR3 protein sequence are summarized as one entry with the most common DNA and genes. TCRdb's processing, not the study's, gives the V and J calls here. Present in this sample are around 310,000 distinct CDR3 sequences, 3.5% to 4.5% of which were seen just once. Of the sample, approximately 25% falls within the top ten clones.

The cysteine opens and the phenylalanine closes a CDR3 of 15 amino acids. Left in the record is the CDR3 DNA by itself, 45 bases read in frame from the first base. Taken from the germline V gene, the CDR1 and CDR2 loops are LGHNA and YSLEER. Compared with germline, V lacks 5 bases and J lacks 4 bases; bases without a gene match: 4. The meaning of the sample's treatment or condition label: live attenuated yellow fever vaccine strain. At each blood-draw timepoint, two biological replicates of bulk PBMCs were obtained. PBMCs were isolated from peripheral blood using a standard Ficoll-Paque protocol. TriZol was used to extract RNA from bulk PBMCs, from CD4 and CD8 fractions, and from dextramer-positive and dextramer-negative fractions.

Rearrangement joined TRBV4-3 to TRBJ2-3, and TRBD1 aligns with 12 junction nucleotides. The sequence was obtained from a man between 18 and 29 years old who received the YFV17D yellow fever vaccine. Sample: PBMCs, taken 5 days after the yellow fever booster vaccination. The DNA sequence follows: TGCGCCAGCAGCGGGGGGACAGGGGGCGCAGATACGCAGTATTTT. It codes for CASSGGTGGADTQYF.